In its sample, the clone carrying this TCR beta chain was seen a few times. Antigen unknown. Per the germline V gene, CDR1 is MGHRA and CDR2 is YSYEKL. CDR3 length: 15 amino acids. The V end was cut by 0 bases, the J end by 9 bases, with 15 bases between. These data belong to a study of T-cell memory formation after mild COVID-19. Study-level results: Contracting clones from day 15 to 85 showed balanced CD4/CD8; later expanders favored CD4+.

Constant-segment-primed 5'RACE gave TCR alpha and TCR beta cDNA libraries with sample barcodes and UMIs. MiXCR was run by TCRdb on the 5' RACE reads, yielding one entry per CDR3 protein. Of roughly 350,000 distinct CDR3 sequences listed, roughly an eighth were seen once; the top ten hold 20% to 25%. The sample consisted of PBMCs or a T cell subset sorted from them (not recorded which). The receptor comes from a young man who had mild COVID-19 (a few samples of this study predate the infection). Cell type and time point are not known. The V call is TRBV4-1, the J call TRBJ1-5, with a possible D match to TRBD1 (6 bases). The CDR3 loop reads CASSQDDGGLWPQHF. For the CDR3, the DNA is TGCGCCAGCAGCCAAGATGATGGGGGCCTCTGGCCCCAGCATTTT.